A single sample gave rise to the 24 T cell receptor beta chains below, sequenced in a study of blood T cells in healthy people across ages (dated by TCRdb to between 2014 and 2016). Library construction relied on 5' RACE. The data were produced on an Illumina HiSeq 2500. A second 7 to 11 cycle PCR used a sample-barcoded 5' primer and a J-beta primer mix. TCRdb applied fastp at Q25 and MiXCR to the public reads, then kept only in-frame beta chains. Every entry covers one CDR3 protein and lists the most common genes and DNA from its rows. Within this sample are about 780,000 distinct CDR3 sequences, with under 30% of them counted one time only. Less than 3.5% of the sample goes to the ten largest clones. The same specimen was also included in a second study, on T cells of mothers and their children.

The sequenced material came from blood. These receptors all come from a boy aged 5 to 17 in good health.

This clonotype was observed a handful of times. The chain employs TRBV5-1 and TRBJ1-2, with no clear D. Germline CDR1 and CDR2: SGHRS and YFSETQ. Trimming left V 0 bases short and J 1 base short, with 10 bases between. The CDR3 covers 15 residues. Here the CDR3 reads CASSLGSDRNYGYTF. The CDR3 DNA is TGCGCCAGCAGCTTGGGATCAGACCGTAACTATGGCTACACCTTC.

The chain has TRBV20-1 and TRBJ1-3; D is unclear. From germline, CDR1 is DFQATT and CDR2 SNEGSKA (reference sequence). The CDR3 consists of 13 residues. Trimming removed 6 bases from V and 4 bases from J, with 13 bases in between. The CDR3 is CSARLAVGNTIYF. Written as DNA, the CDR3 is TGCAGTGCCCGTCTTGCTGTAGGAAACACCATATATTTT.

This clonotype was observed a few times. The rearrangement joins TRBV7-9 to TRBJ2-7; D is ambiguous. The germline gives CDR1 SEHNR, CDR2 FQNEAQ (reference sequence). The CDR3 has 15 residues. The V gene lost 1 base and the J gene lost 2 bases, with 12 bases spanning the gap. The CDR3 sequence: CASSLGPLSPYEQYF. CDR3 bases: TGTGCCAGCAGCTTAGGCCCTCTAAGCCCCTACGAGCAGTACTTC.

This clonotype was counted between two and nine times. The genes are TRBV12-3 or TRBV12-4 and TRBJ2-7; D ambiguous. The CDR3 runs 13 residues. Trimming pared 3 bases from V and 0 bases from J, leaving 6 bases between. The CDR3 protein is CASSFPPSYEQYF. Written as DNA, the CDR3 is TGTGCCAGCAGTTTCCCGCCCTCCTACGAGCAGTACTTC.

The chain joins TRBV20-1 to TRBJ2-4; 7 bases are a match to TRBD1. CDR3 size: 20 residues. V lost 3 bases and J lost 0; bases outside the gene matches: 20. CDR1 and CDR2 from the germline V gene are DFQATT and SNEGSKA (reference sequence). CDR3 sequence (DNA): TGCAGTGCTAGGACGGTAAAATGGCCCGGGACAGATAAAGCCAAAAACATTCAGTACTTC. Its translation: CSARTVKWPGTDKAKNIQYF.

V gene TRBV5-6 combines with J gene TRBJ1-1; the D gene is possibly TRBD1 (5 bases). The V end was cut by 4 bases, the J end by 5 bases, with 12 bases between. This CDR3 spans 13 amino acids. Germline V gives CDR1 SGHDT, CDR2 YYEEEE. CDR3 region: CASSRRQGTEAFF. In DNA, the CDR3 is TGTGCCAGCAGCCGCCGGCAGGGAACTGAAGCTTTCTTT.

This clonotype was detected a few times. This chain joins TRBV7-3 and TRBJ2-5; D is possibly TRBD1 or TRBD2 (6 bases each). The V and J ends lost 6 bases and 0 bases respectively, with 11 bases between them. Germline values: CDR1 SGHTA, CDR2 FQGTGA. The CDR3 consists of 14 residues. CDR3 in amino acids: CASRSGAYQETQYF. Written as DNA, the CDR3 is TGTGCCAGCAGGTCGGGGGCTTACCAAGAGACCCAGTACTTC.

The V and J genes are TRBV6-1 and TRBJ1-1, with D unclear. Germline V gene data show CDR1 as MNHNS and CDR2 as SASEGT. The V end lost 5 bases, the J end lost 6 bases, and 13 bases lay between the germline ends. The CDR3 is 13 amino acids. The CDR3 DNA follows: TGTGCCAGCAGTTCCCGGGCCTCTCCTGAAGCTTTCTTT. Its protein product is CASSSRASPEAFF.

In its sample, this clonotype was seen a few times. The chain couples TRBV15 to TRBJ1-6, with TRBD1 as a possible D gene (5 bases). CDR1 is LNHNV and CDR2 is YYDKDF in the germline V gene (reference sequence). Deletions cut 0 bases from V and 1 base from J, with 7 bases between. The CDR3 runs to 16 residues. The CDR3 reads CATSRDGASYNSPLHF. CDR3 in DNA: TGTGCCACCAGCAGAGACGGGGCTTCCTATAATTCACCCCTCCACTTT.

This clonotype came up a few times. The chain employs TRBV12-3 or TRBV12-4 and TRBJ2-3; D may be TRBD1 (6 bases). The CDR3 sequence is 14 residues long. Trimming took 4 bases from V and 4 from J, leaving 12 bases between them. CDR3 in DNA: TGTGCCAGCAGTTCCCTGGCAGGGGCAGATACGCAGTATTTT. Encoded protein: CASSSLAGADTQYF.

V usage is TRBV15 and J usage is TRBJ1-5; D is unclear. V was trimmed by 1 base and J by 5 bases, leaving 15 bases between them. Per germline, CDR1 LNHNV and CDR2 YYDKDF (reference sequence). This CDR3 has 16 amino acids. The CDR3 bases are TGTGCCACCAGCAGAGGAGGCAGCAGCCCCGATCAGCCCCAGCATTTT. Amino acids: CATSRGGSSPDQPQHF. Variable domain in full (rest from reference TRBV15 and TRBJ1-5): DAMVIQNPRYQVTQFGKPVTLSCSQTLNHNVMYWYQQKSSQAPKLLFHYYDKDFNNEADTPDNFQSRRPNTSFCFLDIRSPGLGDTAMYLCATSRGGSSPDQPQHFGDGTRLSIL.

This clonotype was counted a few times. The chain employs TRBV7-6 and TRBJ1-1; possibly TRBD1 for D (5 bases). CDR1 is SGHVS and CDR2 is FNYEAQ in the germline V gene. The CDR3 is 15 amino acids. V dropped 1 base and J dropped 2 bases, with 11 bases sitting between them. As DNA, the CDR3 is TGTGCCAGCAGCTTAGTTCAGGGAGGAAACACTGAAGCTTTCTTT. This gives the protein CASSLVQGGNTEAFF.

The chain has TRBV4-1 and TRBJ1-1; D is ambiguous. CDR3 length equals 14 residues. Trimming pared 4 bases from V and 7 bases from J, leaving 16 bases between. Germline V gene lookup returns CDR1 MGHRA and CDR2 YSYEKL. The CDR3 loop reads CASSLVKVRSEAFF. As DNA, the CDR3 is TGCGCCAGCAGCCTCGTTAAGGTTCGTAGTGAAGCTTTCTTT.

This clonotype was seen ten or more times. The chain carries TRBV5-1 and TRBJ2-6; 7 positions match TRBD1. Trimming cost V 4 bases and J 2 bases; bases outside gene matches: 3. The CDR3 contains 15 residues. Germline CDR1 and CDR2: SGHRS and YFSETQ. DNA of the CDR3: TGCGCCAGCAGCCTTGGACAGGCTGGGGCCAACGTCCTGACTTTC. This translates into CASSLGQAGANVLTF.

The chain has TRBV6-5 and TRBJ1-2; D is possibly TRBD1 (5 bases). V was pared by 0 bases and J by 4 bases, with 27 bases between. The CDR3 runs 20 residues. Germline V gene lookup returns CDR1 MNHEY and CDR2 SVGAGI. CDR3 residues: CASSYSPSGLTGVRGYGYTF. CDR3 bases: TGTGCCAGCAGTTACTCTCCAAGTGGGCTAACAGGAGTCCGGGGCTATGGCTACACCTTC.

V is TRBV11-3 and J is TRBJ2-1, with D possibly matching TRBD1 (5 bases). CDR1 and CDR2 from the germline V gene are SGHNT and YENEEA. Trimming stripped 3 bases from V and 8 bases from J, with 11 bases between. This CDR3 comprises 13 residues. The CDR3 is CASSFGAAYEQFF. The CDR3 nucleotides read TGTGCCAGCAGCTTTGGGGCAGCATATGAGCAGTTCTTC.

This clonotype occurred a few times. Sequence at one end of the junction differs from germline and may be a read error. The chain uses TRBV7-9 and TRBJ2-7; D possibly corresponds to TRBD2 (6 bases). CDR1 and CDR2 (germline): SEHNR, FQNEAQ (reference sequence). CDR3 size: 16 residues. This CDR3 is CASSLAGGTTYNERFF. The CDR3 DNA is TGTGCCAGCAGCTTAGCGGGGGGAACAACTTACAATGAGCGGTTCTTC.

The chain is built from TRBV2 and TRBJ1-1; 9 positions match TRBD1. This CDR3 has 15 residues. Per germline, CDR1 SNHLY and CDR2 FYNNEI. V lost 5 bases and J lost 3; bases outside the gene matches: 7. CDR3 amino acids: CASSPQGARDTEAFF. The CDR3 DNA is TGTGCCAGCAGTCCACAGGGGGCTAGGGACACTGAAGCTTTCTTT.

V usage is TRBV6-6 and J usage is TRBJ1-2; D gene unclear. This CDR3 has 16 residues. The germline gives CDR1 MNHNY, CDR2 SVGAGI (reference sequence). V was cut by 0 bases and J by 4 bases, with 15 bases left in between. CDR3: CASSYSTARQSYGYTF. The CDR3 coding sequence is TGTGCCAGCAGTTACTCGACTGCGCGGCAGTCCTATGGCTACACCTTC.

The V gene is TRBV28, the J gene TRBJ2-2; 12 nucleotides line up with TRBD2. Germline CDR1 and CDR2: MDHEN and SYDVKM. The V segment lost 11 bases and the J segment 13 bases; nucleotides outside the gene matches: 11. CDR3 length: 13 residues. In nucleotides, the CDR3 is TGTGCCGTACCGGGACTAGCGGGCACGGGGCTGTTTTTT. Translation gives CAVPGLAGTGLFF.

Only a few counts were recorded for this clonotype. This CDR3 reads CASLQGAGYNEQFF. CDR3 coding DNA: TGTGCTAGTCTACAGGGGGCGGGGTACAATGAGCAGTTCTTC. The gene calls are TRBV12-5 and TRBJ2-1, with 9 nucleotides matching TRBD1. Germline V CDR1 and CDR2: LGHNT, FRNRAP. V was pared by 8 bases and J by 4 bases, with 6 bases of the junction left unmatched. The CDR3 is 14 residues long.

Note on this clonotype: One junction end does not reproduce the germline sequence, and a read error may be involved. This chain connects TRBV7-9 to TRBJ2-7; the match to TRBD2 covers 7 bases. The V gene's germline CDR1 is SEHNR and CDR2 FQNEAQ (reference sequence). CDR3 size: 15 residues. The CDR3 spells CASSLVGSGIYGQYF. CDR3 DNA sequence: TGTGCCAGCAGCTTAGTAGGGAGCGGGATCTACGGGCAGTACTTC.

CDR3 amino acids: CASSLDLGSGTDTQYF. CDR3 nucleotide sequence: TGTGCCAGCAGCTTAGATCTAGGCAGCGGCACAGATACGCAGTATTTT. This sequence joins TRBV11-2 and TRBJ2-3, with D uncertain. The CDR3 runs to 16 residues. Germline V lookup: CDR1 SGHAT, CDR2 FQNNGV. V lost 0 bases and J 1 base, leaving 11 bases between the germline ends.

This clonotype appeared a few times. J is TRBJ2-2 and V is TRBV21-1; the table's D gene call, TRBD2, was not cross checked with the DNA. TRBV21-1 is tagged as a pseudogene. The CDR3 has 16 amino acids. The CDR3 is CASSKGLAGGTGELFF. The CDR3 DNA is TGTGCCAGCAGCAAAGGACTAGCGGGGGGTACCGGGGAGCTGTTTTTT.